Shown below are 31 T cell receptor beta chains from a single sample sequenced in a study of pediatric ulcerative colitis. Sequencing was performed with immunoSEQ multiplex PCR; in TCRdb, only in-frame clones are kept and a portion is missing. The table shows 45,000 to 75,000 clones, with about 89% occurring only once. Sequenced: blood. The source is a boy aged 5-17 years who was a control in a study of pediatric ulcerative colitis.

The gene calls are TRBV25-1 and TRBJ1-5; 8 nucleotides line up with TRBD1. This CDR3 is built from 14 residues. CDR1 and CDR2 from the germline V gene are MGHDK and SYGVNS. Losses at the gene ends were 4 bases for V and 4 bases for J; bases not matched to a gene: 3. The CDR3 nucleotides are TGTGCCAGCAGTGCTGGACAGGGAAATCAGCCCCAGCATTTT. This gives the protein CASSAGQGNQPQHF.

This chain joins TRBV5-1 and TRBJ2-3, with 7 bases identical to TRBD2. The junction had 19 bases not matched to a gene; V was cut back by 3 bases and J by 0 bases. The CDR3 length is 20 residues. CDR1 is SGHRS and CDR2 is YFSETQ in the germline V gene. The CDR3 region is CASSYHPGTPSGGSTDTQYF. CDR3 nucleotides: TGCGCCAGCAGCTACCATCCCGGGACTCCTAGCGGAGGAAGCACAGATACGCAGTATTTT.

This clone appeared once. The chain joins TRBV7-9 to TRBJ2-1, with TRBD2 matching 7 bases. CDR3 length equals 16 residues. Germline CDR1 and CDR2: SEHNR and FQNEAQ (reference sequence). Unmatched junction bases numbered 10, after V lost 4 bases and J lost 4 bases. This CDR3 reads CASSSGGGLSYNEQFF. CDR3 nucleotide sequence: TGTGCCAGCAGCTCCGGCGGGGGACTATCGTACAATGAGCAGTTCTTC.

The chain carries TRBV5-1 and TRBJ1-5; TRBD1 might be the D (5 bases). Per germline, CDR1 SGHRS and CDR2 YFSETQ. The CDR3 has 13 amino acids. V lost 8 bases and J 0 bases, leaving 9 bases between the germline ends. The CDR3 here is CAREGASNQPQHF. In DNA form, the CDR3 reads TGCGCCAGAGAAGGGGCTAGCAATCAGCCCCAGCATTTT.

The chain links TRBV29-1 to TRBJ2-1, with 12 bases lining up with TRBD2. The CDR3 spans 14 residues. CDR1 is SQVTM and CDR2 is ANQGSEA in the germline V gene. Losses at the gene ends were 7 bases for V and 7 bases for J; bases not matched to a gene: 8. The CDR3 sequence is CSAGLTSGGNEQFF. In nucleotides, the CDR3 is TGCAGCGCCGGTCTTACTAGCGGGGGGAATGAGCAGTTCTTC.

The chain links TRBV19 to TRBJ1-4; 7 bases align to TRBD1. Germline trimming cut 3 bases from V and 6 bases from J; bases unmatched to any gene: 4. This CDR3 spans 14 amino acids. Germline CDR1 is LNHDA and CDR2 is SQIVND (reference sequence). The CDR3, as DNA: TGTGCCAGTAGTATCTCACAGGGGTATGAAAAACTGTTTTTT. Encoded protein: CASSISQGYEKLFF.

The chain has TRBV7-2 and TRBJ2-4, with 11 bases lining up with TRBD2. The germline gives CDR1 SGHTA, CDR2 FQGNSA. The CDR3 contains 16 residues. The trim removed 1 base at V and 6 bases at J, leaving 5 bases unmatched. DNA of the CDR3: TGTGCCAGCAGCTTAGAGGGGACTAGCGGATTAAACATTCAGTACTTC. Amino acids: CASSLEGTSGLNIQYF.

This rearrangement joins TRBV28 to TRBJ2-3; 11 bases line up with TRBD1. Per germline, CDR1 MDHEN and CDR2 SYDVKM. Germline trimming cut 4 bases from V and 4 bases from J; bases unmatched to any gene: 16. The CDR3 totals 19 residues. CDR3 DNA: TGTGCCAGCAGTTCCCACTGGAGTCCGGGACAGGGGGGGGCAGATACGCAGTATTTT. This encodes CASSSHWSPGQGGADTQYF. The entire variable domain, with the rest obtained from reference TRBV28 and TRBJ2-3, is as follows: DVKVTQSSRYLVKRTGEKVFLECVQDMDHENMFWYRQDPGLGLRLIYFSYDVKMKEKGDIPEGYSVSREKKERFSLILESASTNQTSMYLCASSSHWSPGQGGADTQYFGPGTRLTVL.

The chain links TRBV7-9 to TRBJ1-5; D is uncertain. Trimming removed 1 base from V and 1 base from J, with 5 bases in between. Germline values: CDR1 SEHNR, CDR2 FQNEAQ (reference sequence). The CDR3 has 14 residues. CDR3 in amino acids: CASSLVGSNQPQHF. In DNA form, the CDR3 reads TGTGCCAGCAGCTTAGTGGGCAGCAATCAGCCCCAGCATTTT.

The chain is built from TRBV11-2 and TRBJ1-1; D not resolved. The germline V gene has CDR1 SGHAT and CDR2 FQNNGV. V was clipped by 0 bases and J by 2 bases, with 10 bases between them. CDR3 size: 15 residues. In DNA, the CDR3 is TGTGCCAGCAGCTTAGATGTAAGCGGTAACACTGAAGCTTTCTTT. Amino acid sequence: CASSLDVSGNTEAFF.

This chain uses TRBV4-3 with TRBJ2-3; D unresolved. CDR1 and CDR2 (germline): LGHNA, YSLEER. There are 18 residues in the CDR3. V was pared by 0 bases and J by 2 bases, with 18 bases between. The CDR3 DNA sequence: TGCGCCAGCAGCCAAGACCCCTTTGCCGGGTCCGCCACAGATACGCAGTATTTT. Its protein is CASSQDPFAGSATDTQYF.

The genes are TRBV7-2 and TRBJ2-3, with D unclear. Germline V CDR1 and CDR2: SGHTA, FQGNSA. Trimming removed 5 bases from V and 0 bases from J, with 3 bases in between. This CDR3 has 12 amino acids. Here the CDR3 reads CASSPSTDTQYF. CDR3 bases: TGTGCCAGCAGCCCTAGCACAGATACGCAGTATTTT.

The gene calls are TRBV7-3 and TRBJ1-2; D is unresolved. CDR3 length: 13 amino acids. V lost 0 bases and J 6 bases, leaving 8 bases between the germline ends. CDR1 is SGHTA, CDR2 FQGTGA, per germline. This chain's CDR3 is CASSLTLEDGYTF. In DNA form, the CDR3 reads TGTGCCAGCAGCTTAACGTTAGAGGATGGCTACACCTTC.

V and J are TRBV18 and TRBJ1-2; 7 nucleotides match TRBD1. CDR3 length: 13 amino acids. The germline V gene encodes CDR1 KGHSH and CDR2 LQKENI. Trimming cost V 3 bases and J 6 bases; bases outside gene matches: 4. The CDR3 protein is CASSPGTDHGYTF. Written as DNA, the CDR3 is TGTGCCAGCTCACCCGGGACAGATCATGGCTACACCTTC.

This chain joins TRBV29-1 and TRBJ2-2, with D perhaps TRBD2 (6 bases). The CDR3 loop spans 12 amino acids. The germline gives CDR1 SQVTM, CDR2 ANQGSEA. Trimming took off 4 bases at V and 6 bases at J, with 9 bases between the two ends. CDR3 sequence (DNA): TGCAGCGTTGTGGGGGGTGCCGGGGAGCTGTTTTTT. Amino acids: CSVVGGAGELFF.

This chain uses TRBV6-1 with TRBJ2-3, with TRBD2 identical over 9 bases. CDR3 length: 17 amino acids. The germline V gene has CDR1 MNHNS and CDR2 SASEGT. The V segment lost 4 bases and the J segment 1 base; nucleotides outside the gene matches: 9. CDR3 coding DNA: TGTGCCAGCAGTGTCGCGGGGGGGATTCGCGGCACAGATACGCAGTATTTT. Amino acid sequence: CASSVAGGIRGTDTQYF.

This chain uses TRBV4-1 with TRBJ1-2; no firm D call. Germline V gene lookup returns CDR1 MGHRA and CDR2 YSYEKL. Trimming cost V 3 bases and J 5 bases, with 16 bases left between them. CDR3 length: 15 residues. The CDR3 reads CASSHGWLRAYGYTF. The CDR3 DNA sequence: TGCGCCAGCAGCCACGGCTGGTTAAGGGCTTATGGCTACACCTTC.

The chain couples TRBV28 to TRBJ2-1, with TRBD2 matching over 10 bases. CDR1 and CDR2 from the germline V gene are MDHEN and SYDVKM. The V gene end was trimmed by 1 base and the J gene end by 5 bases; junction bases not matched to a gene: 8. CDR3 length equals 17 residues. CDR3 protein: CASSLSPGTSVHNEQFF. CDR3 DNA: TGTGCCAGCAGTTTATCCCCCGGGACTAGCGTACACAATGAGCAGTTCTTC.

The rearrangement joins TRBV27 to TRBJ2-5; no definite D call. The CDR3 totals 15 residues. Deletions cut 6 bases from V and 0 bases from J, with 14 bases between. Per the germline V gene, CDR1 is MNHEY and CDR2 is SMNVEV (reference sequence). CDR3 region: CASRLNYMYQETQYF. Here the CDR3 DNA reads TGTGCCAGCAGGCTGAATTACATGTACCAAGAGACCCAGTACTTC.

The chain recombines TRBV1 with TRBJ1-2. TRBV1 counts as a pseudogene. This CDR3 contains 14 residues. CDR3: CTSSPGHKIYGYTF. The CDR3 region has the DNA TGCACCAGCAGCCCGGGTCACAAGATTTATGGCTACACCTTC.

The J gene is TRBJ1-5, the V gene TRBV2; 8 bases agree with TRBD1. V trimming: 4 bases; J trimming: 0 bases; junction bases outside the gene matches: 14. Germline lookup yields CDR1 SNHLY and CDR2 FYNNEI. The length of the CDR3 is 19 residues. CDR3 sequence reads: CASSGHGQGIPYSNQPQHF. CDR3 coding DNA: TGTGCCAGCAGTGGCCACGGACAGGGAATCCCTTATAGCAATCAGCCCCAGCATTTT.

This clone was counted between two and nine times. V gene TRBV7-3 combines with J gene TRBJ1-6, with D unclear. V lost 5 bases and J lost 13, with 12 bases in between. The CDR3 loop spans 12 amino acids. CDR1 is SGHTA and CDR2 is FQGTGA in the germline V gene. Written as DNA, the CDR3 is TGTGCCAGCAGCCTACCCATCGGTCCCCTCCACTTT. This translates into CASSLPIGPLHF. Full variable domain (missing parts from reference TRBV7-3 and TRBJ1-6): GAGVSQTPSNKVTEKGKYVELRCDPISGHTALYWYRQSLGQGPEFLIYFQGTGAADDSGLPNDRFFAVRPEGSVSTLKIQRTERGDSAVYLCASSLPIGPLHFGNGTRLTVT.

This clone was detected once. The chain uses TRBV28 and TRBJ1-2; D possibly corresponds to TRBD1 (6 bases). This CDR3 is built from 15 residues. Trimming took off 7 bases at V and 5 bases at J, with 20 bases between the two ends. Germline V gene sequence: CDR1 MDHEN, CDR2 SYDVKM. CDR3 protein: CASTPSRGAGYGYTF. CDR3 nucleotide sequence: TGTGCCAGCACCCCCTCCCGGGGGGCTGGGTATGGCTACACCTTC.

The genes are TRBV29-1 and TRBJ1-2, with 7 bases matching TRBD1. Germline assignment: CDR1 SQVTM and CDR2 ANQGSEA. The CDR3 spans 14 residues. Trimming cost V 4 bases and J 4 bases; bases outside gene matches: 9. CDR3 nucleotides: TGCAGCGTTGCAGGGGGTGGGCTAGGCTATGGCTACACCTTC. This sequence encodes CSVAGGGLGYGYTF.

The chain combines TRBV28 with TRBJ1-3; D unresolved. The V gene's germline CDR1 is MDHEN and CDR2 SYDVKM. This CDR3 contains 11 residues. The V and J ends lost 7 bases and 4 bases respectively, with 5 bases between them. In nucleotides, the CDR3 is TGTGCCAGCATCTCCGGAAACACCATATATTTT. As protein: CASISGNTIYF.

The V call is TRBV28, the J call TRBJ2-1, with 7 nucleotides matching TRBD1. The CDR3 has 15 residues. V shed 2 bases, J shed 2 bases, and the junction held 3 bases outside the gene matches. Germline V gene lookup returns CDR1 MDHEN and CDR2 SYDVKM. The CDR3 loop reads CASSLVQGAYNEQFF. In DNA form, the CDR3 reads TGTGCCAGCAGTTTAGTCCAGGGGGCCTACAATGAGCAGTTCTTC.

The chain links TRBV6-1 to TRBJ1-5, with 8 nucleotides matching TRBD1. The V gene end was trimmed by 1 base and the J gene end by 3 bases; junction bases not matched to a gene: 5. Germline V lookup: CDR1 MNHNS, CDR2 SASEGT. This CDR3 spans 16 amino acids. CDR3 nucleotides: TGTGCCAGCAGTGAAGTGGACAGGGCAAACAATCAGCCCCAGCATTTT. Translated, it gives CASSEVDRANNQPQHF.

This chain joins TRBV10-1 and TRBJ2-1, with 12 nucleotides matching TRBD2. The CDR3 is made up of 18 amino acids. Germline trimming cut 2 bases from V and 0 bases from J; bases unmatched to any gene: 5. Germline V gene data show CDR1 as WNHNN and CDR2 as SYGVQD (reference sequence). CDR3 region: CASSEQLAGGASYNEQFF. CDR3 coding DNA: TGCGCCAGCAGTGAGCAACTAGCGGGGGGAGCCTCCTACAATGAGCAGTTCTTC.

The CDR3 region has the DNA TGTGCCAGCAGGGAATTCCGGTCCCAGGCCGTGTCTGGGGCCAACGTCCTGACTTTC. Translated, it gives CASREFRSQAVSGANVLTF. V is TRBV2 and J is TRBJ2-6, with D unresolved. Trimming left V 6 bases short and J 1 base short, with 22 bases between. The CDR3 extends over 19 amino acids. The germline V gene has CDR1 SNHLY and CDR2 FYNNEI.

The chain combines TRBV7-2 with TRBJ1-2; D gene unclear. Germline CDR1 reads SGHTA; CDR2 reads FQGNSA. V lost 0 bases and J lost 3, with 5 bases in between. This CDR3 is built from 13 residues. DNA of the CDR3: TGTGCCAGCAGCTTAGCAAGGGACTATGGCTACACCTTC. The encoded protein is CASSLARDYGYTF.

The gene calls are TRBV6-1 and TRBJ1-5; D is undetermined. The CDR3 sequence is 15 residues long. V dropped 7 bases and J dropped 2 bases, with 15 bases sitting between them. Germline lookup yields CDR1 MNHNS and CDR2 SASEGT. The CDR3 coding sequence is TGTGCCAGCACCAGACGGGGAGAGGGCAATCAGCCCCAGCATTTT. Amino acids: CASTRRGEGNQPQHF.